The 24 T cell receptor beta chains presented below share a single source sample, sequenced in a study of early T cells in non-severe SARS-CoV-2 infection. TCRdb reprocessed the 5' RACE reads via MiXCR and lists one record per CDR3 protein. Here the sample spans 30,000 to 35,000 distinct CDR3 sequences, roughly 7.2% being singletons. The source material was whole blood. The receptors stem from an adult who was a healthcare worker with PCR-confirmed SARS-CoV-2 infection or an uninfected control (not recorded which).

Details on this clonotype: Just one base apart from a much larger clone, this may be a read error. This likely comes from a read error, as the CDR3 has no conserved phenylalanine or tryptophan at its end. The chain couples TRBV7-2 to TRBJ2-1; D gene uncertain. The germline V gene encodes CDR1 SGHTA and CDR2 FQGNSA. CDR3 size: 13 residues. V lost 0 bases, J lost 5 bases, and 5 bases lay in between. For the CDR3, the DNA is TGTGCCAGCAGCTTAGCGCTCGACAATGAGCAGTTCTTA. Residues: CASSLALDNEQFL.

There are many counts of this clonotype. V gene TRBV7-2 combines with J gene TRBJ2-3, with 8 bases identical to TRBD2. The CDR3 is 17 residues long. The germline V gene has CDR1 SGHTA and CDR2 FQGNSA. V dropped 5 bases and J dropped 3; count of bases not matched to a gene: 13. Written as DNA, the CDR3 is TGTGCCAGCAGCGTCCTGAGCGGGAGAAGGGGGACAGATACGCAGTATTTT. It specifies CASSVLSGRRGTDTQYF.

In the case of this clonotype: This may stem from a read error, because a much larger clone lies one nucleotide away. This sequence joins TRBV7-9 and TRBJ1-1; D perhaps matches TRBD1 (5 bases). The CDR3 runs 13 residues. Trimming removed 5 bases from V and 11 bases from J, with 18 bases in between. Germline V CDR1 and CDR2: SEHNR, FQNEAQ (reference sequence). CDR3 bases: TGTGCCAGCAGCCCTAGTGGGGCAAGGGATGCTTTCTTT. It codes for CASSPSGARDAFF.

V is TRBV7-2 and J is TRBJ2-5, with D uncertain. Germline CDR1 is SGHTA and CDR2 is FQGNSA. The V gene lost 5 bases and the J gene lost 2 bases, with 12 bases spanning the gap. CDR3 length: 14 residues. Here the CDR3 reads CASSLRTNQETQYF. CDR3 nucleotide sequence: TGTGCCAGCAGCCTCCGGACGAATCAAGAGACCCAGTACTTC.

This clonotype has at least ten counts. This chain links TRBV6-2 or TRBV6-3 with TRBJ2-7; no firm D call. The CDR3 covers 11 residues. CDR1 and CDR2 from the germline V gene are MNHEY and SVGEGT. The ends were cut back, 3 bases at V and 5 bases at J, with 5 bases in the middle. The CDR3 loop is CASSYLDEQYF. CDR3 sequence (DNA): TGTGCCAGCAGTTATTTGGACGAGCAGTACTTC.

This clonotype was observed a few times. This CDR3 reads CASSYSAGEQYF. The CDR3 nucleotides are TGTGCCAGCAGTTACTCGGCGGGCGAGCAGTACTTC. The chain couples TRBV6-6 to TRBJ2-7; D perhaps matches TRBD2 (5 bases). V lost 0 bases, J lost 6 bases, and 6 bases lay in between. The CDR3 totals 12 residues. Germline-derived CDR1 and CDR2 are MNHNY and SVGAGI (reference sequence).

Many counts were recorded for this clonotype. This chain joins TRBV6-2 or TRBV6-3 and TRBJ2-1; maybe TRBD2 (6 bases). From germline, CDR1 is MNHEY and CDR2 SVGEGT. V shed 4 bases and J shed 8 bases, with 24 bases lying between them. CDR3 length: 17 residues. CDR3 sequence: CASSLAPAGLGLDEQFF. CDR3 DNA sequence: TGTGCCAGCAGTTTGGCTCCGGCGGGACTCGGTTTGGATGAGCAGTTCTTC.

This clonotype has ten or more counts. V and J are TRBV7-9 and TRBJ2-1; D might be TRBD2 (5 bases). The V and J ends lost 6 bases and 0 bases respectively, with 15 bases between them. This CDR3 comprises 16 residues. Per the germline V gene, CDR1 is SEHNR and CDR2 is FQNEAQ (reference sequence). The CDR3: CASSPPQAVSYNEQFF. The CDR3 DNA reads TGTGCCAGCAGTCCTCCCCAAGCGGTCTCCTACAATGAGCAGTTCTTC.

The chain couples TRBV20-1 to TRBJ2-6, with 10 bases that match TRBD1. Germline trimming cut 1 base from V and 2 bases from J; bases unmatched to any gene: 2. CDR1 is DFQATT, CDR2 SNEGSKA, per germline (reference sequence). This CDR3 is built from 16 residues. This CDR3 is CSARADRGPGANVLTF. CDR3 sequence (DNA): TGCAGTGCTAGAGCAGACAGGGGGCCTGGGGCCAACGTCCTGACTTTC.

This clonotype appeared a few times. CDR3 in DNA: TGCAGTGCCAGATGGGGGGCGGTCAGAGAGCAGTACTTC. The encoded protein is CSARWGAVREQYF. The rearrangement joins TRBV20-1 to TRBJ2-7; either TRBD1 or TRBD2 may fit D (6 bases each). This CDR3 has 13 residues. Trimming removed 6 bases from V and 7 bases from J, with 19 bases in between. CDR1 and CDR2 from the germline V gene are DFQATT and SNEGSKA (reference sequence).

The rearrangement uses TRBV7-7 and TRBJ2-5; 7 bases map to TRBD1. This CDR3 contains 16 residues. Germline V gives CDR1 SSHAT, CDR2 FNYEAQ (reference sequence). V lost 5 bases and J lost 1; bases outside the gene matches: 10. CDR3 residues: CASSPTPGQPQETQYF. CDR3 sequence (DNA): TGTGCCAGCAGCCCGACCCCGGGACAGCCCCAAGAGACCCAGTACTTC.

V usage is TRBV20-1 and J usage is TRBJ2-1; 12 bases are a match to TRBD2. The CDR3 contains 17 residues. J lost 4 bases, V lost 5 bases, and 12 bases had no gene match. Germline V gene lookup returns CDR1 DFQATT and CDR2 SNEGSKA (reference sequence). CDR3 amino acids: CSAPLAGGPSFYNEQFF. The CDR3 nucleotides are TGCAGTGCTCCCCTAGCGGGAGGGCCCTCATTTTACAATGAGCAGTTCTTC.

This clonotype was recorded at least ten times. The chain uses TRBV7-9 and TRBJ1-5; 7 bases match TRBD1. V shed 5 bases, J shed 6 bases, and the junction held 7 bases outside the gene matches. CDR3 length: 14 residues. Looked up from germline, CDR1 is SEHNR and CDR2 is FQNEAQ (reference sequence). The CDR3 nucleotides read TGTGCCAGCAGCCTCGTGGGGGACAGTCAGCCCCAGCATTTT. Protein: CASSLVGDSQPQHF.

This clonotype was counted many times. The chain is built from TRBV10-1 and TRBJ2-5; possibly TRBD1 for D (5 bases). Germline CDR1 reads WNHNN; CDR2 reads SYGVQD (reference sequence). With 3 bases removed from V and 3 bases from J, the gap between germline ends came to 5 bases. The CDR3 extends over 12 amino acids. As DNA, the CDR3 is TGCGCCAGCAGTGACAGGGAAGAGACCCAGTACTTC. It codes for CASSDREETQYF.

The table lists this clonotype with a few counts. V usage is TRBV9 and J usage is TRBJ1-4, with D unresolved. V shed 0 bases and J shed 0 bases, with 9 bases lying between them. Germline values: CDR1 SGDLS, CDR2 YYNGEE. This CDR3 has 16 residues. CDR3 protein: CASSVEGPSTNEKLFF. The CDR3 region has the DNA TGTGCCAGCAGCGTAGAGGGCCCGTCAACTAATGAAAAACTGTTTTTT.

Ten or more counts support this clonotype. The chain employs TRBV5-1 and TRBJ2-2; a weak D match, TRBD1 (5 bases). Germline V gene sequence: CDR1 SGHRS, CDR2 YFSETQ. The V end lost 0 bases, the J end lost 4 bases, and 10 bases lay between the germline ends. This CDR3 comprises 15 residues. The CDR3 DNA sequence: TGCGCCAGCAGCTTGGATCAGGGCGGCACCGGGGAGCTGTTTTTT. Its protein is CASSLDQGGTGELFF.

This clonotype appeared a few times. The rearrangement joins TRBV7-4 to TRBJ2-3, with D perhaps assigned TRBD1 or TRBD2 (5 bases each). Germline V lookup: CDR1 SGHVT, CDR2 SQSDAQ. With 6 bases removed from V and 5 bases from J, the gap between germline ends came to 21 bases. The length of the CDR3 is 16 residues. Written as DNA, the CDR3 is TGTGCCAGCAGTCATCTTGAACGGGGCGGGCGAGATACGCAGTATTTT. Translation: CASSHLERGGRDTQYF.

In this sample, this clonotype turned up many times. The CDR3 carries no conserved terminal phenylalanine or tryptophan, so it likely arises from a read error. CDR3 in amino acids: CAISENAPGTGNEQFL. The CDR3 DNA is TGTGCCATCAGTGAGAACGCGCCCGGGACAGGGAATGAGCAGTTCCTC. The chain combines TRBV10-3 with TRBJ2-1; 9 bases align to TRBD1. V dropped 2 bases and J dropped 7; count of bases not matched to a gene: 9. The CDR3 has 16 residues. Germline V CDR1 and CDR2: ENHRY, SYGVKD.

This clonotype came up many times. The V and J genes are TRBV7-9 and TRBJ2-1; D is undetermined. V dropped 3 bases and J dropped 0 bases, with 6 bases sitting between them. This CDR3 has 14 residues. Germline V gene lookup returns CDR1 SEHNR and CDR2 FQNEAQ (reference sequence). CDR3: CASSFRPSYNEQFF. In nucleotides, the CDR3 is TGTGCCAGCAGCTTTCGACCCTCCTACAATGAGCAGTTCTTC.

The rearrangement links TRBV4-1 to TRBJ2-7, with 8 nucleotides matching TRBD1. The CDR3 is 15 residues long. CDR1 and CDR2 (germline): MGHRA, YSYEKL. After removal of 2 bases from V and 4 bases from J, the junction contained 7 bases not matched to a gene. Here the CDR3 DNA reads TGCGCCAGCAGCCAATACTACAGGGGGTTTTACGAGCAGTACTTC. Protein: CASSQYYRGFYEQYF.

This clonotype appeared many times. The chain uses TRBV11-2 and TRBJ1-1; D ambiguous. Germline CDR1 is SGHAT and CDR2 is FQNNGV. This CDR3 contains 13 residues. Trimming removed 5 bases from V and 4 bases from J, with 11 bases in between. The CDR3 reads CASSHAATTEAFF. As DNA, the CDR3 is TGTGCCAGCAGCCACGCGGCCACCACTGAAGCTTTCTTT.

The sample holds many counts of this clonotype. The chain couples TRBV7-2 to TRBJ2-7; D assignment may be TRBD1 or TRBD2 (5 bases each). Trimming cost V 5 bases and J 3 bases, with 11 bases left between them. The CDR3 totals 13 residues. Looked up from germline, CDR1 is SGHTA and CDR2 is FQGNSA. Written as DNA, the CDR3 is TGTGCCAGCAGCCCCGGGGCCGTCTACGAGCAGTACTTC. Encoded protein: CASSPGAVYEQYF.

There are many counts of this clonotype. The genes are TRBV19 and TRBJ2-1; the match to TRBD1 covers 8 bases. The CDR3 is made up of 14 amino acids. CDR1 LNHDA and CDR2 SQIVND come from the germline V gene (reference sequence). The ends lost 10 bases at V and 5 bases at J; junction bases unmatched: 10. CDR3 coding DNA: TGTGCCACCACGGAGGACAGGGTAAACAATGAGCAGTTCTTC. Translated: CATTEDRVNNEQFF.

The chain is built from TRBV29-1 and TRBJ1-1; D unresolved. The ends were cut back, 3 bases at V and 1 base at J, with 9 bases in the middle. This CDR3 is 13 amino acids long. CDR1 is SQVTM and CDR2 is ANQGSEA in the germline V gene. The CDR3 coding sequence is TGCAGCGTTGATTCGATAGGGAACACTGAAGCTTTCTTT. Translated, it gives CSVDSIGNTEAFF.